This T cell receptor beta chain was captured in a study of cytomegalovirus exposure and HLA in healthy donors. These donors were members of the approximately 110-subject validation cohort, a group separate from the approximately 670-subject first cohort. Here immunoSEQ multiplex PCR was the method, and the copy in TCRdb shows in-frame clones only, minus some. Among approximately 230,000 clones listed, roughly 84% were seen once. Trimming at V came to 5 bases and at J to 1 base, leaving 7 bases not matched to a gene. CDR1 and CDR2 (germline): MDHEN, SYDVKM. This CDR3 comprises 15 residues. Input material: PBMCs. The sequence came from a man aged 18 to 29 in good health and CMV-seropositive. The gene calls are TRBV28 and TRBJ2-7, with TRBD2 matching 8 bases. The CDR3 here is CASSPRGGRSYEQYF. In nucleotides, the CDR3 is TGTGCCAGCAGTCCGAGAGGCGGGAGGTCCTACGAGCAGTACTTC.